This record covers a single T cell receptor (beta chain). This clonotype was observed a handful of times. What antigen it recognizes has not been identified. Base qualities were left out, and no much larger clone turns up one base away. Instrument used: Illumina HiSeq 1500. Starting from the raw public reads, TCRdb applied fastp trimming at Q25, assembled clones with MiXCR and retained in-frame beta chains. All rows with the same CDR3 protein become a single entry with the most common DNA and genes. Counted in this sample were roughly 78,000 distinct CDR3 sequences; 40% of them appeared once. Over 85% of the sample is taken by the ten largest. This entry is derived from a study of T cell repertoires in cytomegalovirus infection (dated by TCRdb to between 2019 and 2020). Notes on the research overall: Peptide stimulations targeted recently identified HLA-C-restricted CMV epitopes, whose presentation resists viral immunomodulation, together with well-studied HLA-B-restricted epitopes. The HLA type of each donor mattered for the analysis, because public TCR beta signatures pointed to carriage of CMV infection along with the matching HLA type.

What the authors observed across the whole study: In both this cohort and an independent cohort of some 380 donors, the cumulative frequency of public TCR beta family members distinguished carriers of CMV infection plus the relevant HLA type. The ex vivo response was dominated by HLA-C-restricted CMV-specific TCR beta clonotypes, and the single most frequent clonotype in two of eight donors was supplied by these HLA-C-restricted clonotypes.

According to the study, the label for this sample's treatment or condition signals: in vitro stimulation with specific CMV peptide epitopes to enrich CMV-specific T cells. Germline trimming amounts to 5 bases on V and 6 bases on J, with 9 as the count of junction bases outside the gene matches. CDR3 length: 15 amino acids, cysteine to phenylalanine. Kept here is only the CDR3 DNA, which spans 45 bases and is read in frame from base 1. CDR1 SGHTA and CDR2 FQGNSA are derived from the germline V gene. The sequences come from CD8+ T cells from cultured PBMCs, collected from culture after CMV antigen stimulation. The chain was built from TRBV7-2 and TRBJ2-3, with TRBD2 matching 9 junction bases. This TCR derives from a human donor in good health (CMV status not recorded). Some clones in this sample may be carry-over from other donors' samples. The DNA sequence reads TGTGCCAGCAGCCCAGCGGGAGGAATGGGGGATACGCAGTATTTT. This translates into CASSPAGGMGDTQYF.